This TCR beta chain comes out of a study of shared clonotypes between healthy human individuals. Regarding the study as a whole: The donor pool, a small one, limited the genetic and exposure-history diversity represented.

CD45RO-negative CD8 cells positively selected for CCR7 made up the naive population, which excluded terminally differentiated effector memory CD45RA+ cells. Between the trimmed V and J ends, which lost 7 bases and 2 bases, there was a span of 9 bases. Germline V lookup: CDR1 MNHNS, CDR2 SASEGT. The CDR3 sequence is 12 residues long. Sequencing used immunoSEQ multiplex PCR; TCRdb keeps in-frame clones, though not all of them. The repertoire holds millions of clones, roughly 91% seen once, with 1.5% to 2% in the top ten. This clone has only one observation. The target antigen is unknown. This chain uses TRBV6-1 with TRBJ2-7; D unclear. The sequence was collected from a man younger than 30 in good health. Some clones in this sample may be carry-over from other donors' samples. Sequencing was carried out using naive CD8+ T cells from PBMCs. CDR3 residues: CASNDIAYEQYF. CDR3 bases: TGTGCCAGCAATGACATAGCCTACGAGCAGTACTTC.